One sample yielded the 16 T cell receptor beta chains listed below, sequenced in a study of cytomegalovirus exposure and HLA in healthy donors. The PCR had 60 Vbeta and 13 Jbeta primers. The repertoire was sequenced with immunoSEQ multiplex PCR; TCRdb's copy has only in-frame clones and lacks some. The sample lists 95,000 to 110,000 clones, about 79% occurring once. The material sequenced was PBMCs. Receptors were obtained from a man aged 55 to 70 in good health and CMV-seropositive.

The V call is TRBV6-1, the J call TRBJ2-1, with D possibly TRBD2 on 5 matching bases. Germline CDR1 and CDR2: MNHNS and SASEGT. The V end was cut by 4 bases, the J end by 10 bases, with 8 bases between. CDR3 length: 11 amino acids. CDR3 bases: TGTGCCAGCAGTGCCACTAGAGAGCAGTTCTTC. Its protein product is CASSATREQFF.

The CDR3 is CASSEMGANNSPLHF. DNA for the CDR3: TGTGCCAGCAGTGAGATGGGGGCTAATAATTCACCCCTCCACTTT. The V call is TRBV2, the J call TRBJ1-6; tentative D call: TRBD1 (6 bases). CDR3 length: 15 amino acids. The V and J ends lost 3 bases and 5 bases respectively, with 11 bases between them. Per germline, CDR1 SNHLY and CDR2 FYNNEI.

The chain carries TRBV28 and TRBJ2-7; D uncertain. V was cut by 5 bases and J by 7 bases, with 18 bases left in between. The CDR3 contains 14 residues. CDR1 is MDHEN and CDR2 is SYDVKM in the germline V gene. The CDR3 DNA reads TGTGCCAGCAGTGTACCGTCGGGTTTGCGGGAGCAGTACTTC. It encodes CASSVPSGLREQYF.

V and J are TRBV28 and TRBJ1-1; possibly TRBD1 for D (5 bases). This CDR3 has 15 amino acids. Germline CDR1 and CDR2: MDHEN and SYDVKM. Trimming took 8 bases from V and 2 from J, leaving 18 bases between them. In nucleotides, the CDR3 is TGTGCCAGCCTGATCGGAGGGACGAGAAACACTGAAGCTTTCTTT. It codes for CASLIGGTRNTEAFF.

V and J are TRBV21-1 and TRBJ2-1; TRBD2, as called in the table, went unchecked against the DNA. TRBV21-1 is a pseudogene locus. The length of the CDR3 is 13 residues. CDR3 residues: CASSSGPYNEQFF. The CDR3 nucleotides are TGTGCCAGCAGCAGCGGGCCGTACAATGAGCAGTTCTTC.

J is TRBJ2-3 and V is TRBV28; the match to TRBD2 covers 9 bases. This CDR3 contains 13 residues. Germline CDR1 MDHEN, CDR2 SYDVKM. V dropped 6 bases and J dropped 5; count of bases not matched to a gene: 3. The chain's CDR3 is CASSLAGRDTQYF. DNA of the CDR3: TGTGCCAGCAGCCTAGCGGGGAGAGATACGCAGTATTTT. Using reference TRBV28 and TRBJ2-3 for the parts outside the CDR3, the full variable domain is DVKVTQSSRYLVKRTGEKVFLECVQDMDHENMFWYRQDPGLGLRLIYFSYDVKMKEKGDIPEGYSVSREKKERFSLILESASTNQTSMYLCASSLAGRDTQYFGPGTRLTVL.

The chain is built from TRBV5-4 and TRBJ1-4; 10 bases are a match to TRBD1. V lost 3 bases and J lost 8; bases outside the gene matches: 7. CDR1 and CDR2 from the germline V gene are SGHNT and YYREEE (reference sequence). This CDR3 comprises 15 residues. The CDR3 protein is CASSWKGTGVEKLFF. DNA of the CDR3: TGTGCCAGCAGCTGGAAGGGGACAGGGGTGGAAAAACTGTTTTTT.

The rearrangement links TRBV19 to TRBJ2-1; 15 nucleotides agree with TRBD2. Germline V gene data show CDR1 as LNHDA and CDR2 as SQIVND (reference sequence). The J segment lost 4 bases and the V segment lost 5 bases, leaving 9 bases of the junction unmatched. The CDR3 runs to 18 residues. For the CDR3, the DNA is TGTGCCAGTAGTCCCCGGACTAGCGGGGGGGCGGGGTACAATGAGCAGTTCTTC. It encodes CASSPRTSGGAGYNEQFF.

V usage is TRBV5-1 and J usage is TRBJ2-1, with a tentative D call TRBD1 (5 bases). Germline V gene lookup returns CDR1 SGHRS and CDR2 YFSETQ. V gave up 1 base and J gave up 10 bases, with 9 bases separating them. The CDR3 has 12 amino acids. The CDR3 here is CASSLSQGEQFF. The CDR3 DNA reads as TGCGCCAGCAGCTTGAGCCAGGGAGAGCAGTTCTTC. Combining the CDR3 with reference TRBV5-1 and TRBJ2-1 gives the whole variable domain KAGVTQTPRYLIKTRGQQVTLSCSPISGHRSVSWYQQTPGQGLQFLFEYFSETQRNKGNFPGRFSGRQFSNSRSEMNVSTLELGDSALYLCASSLSQGEQFFGPGTRLTVL.

This sequence joins TRBV5-4 and TRBJ2-3; 9 positions agree with TRBD2. J was trimmed by 2 bases and V by 1 base; bases with no gene match: 5. Germline CDR1 and CDR2: SGHNT and YYREEE (reference sequence). The CDR3 is made up of 16 amino acids. CDR3 loop: CASSLFRGGDTDTQYF. CDR3 bases: TGTGCCAGCAGCTTGTTTCGCGGGGGGGACACAGATACGCAGTATTTT.

In the case of this clone: The junction departs from the called germline gene at one end, perhaps through a read error. V and J are TRBV5-3 and TRBJ2-6; D is possibly TRBD2 (6 bases). TRBV5-3 carries the ORF label, with uncertain function. This CDR3 contains 15 residues. As DNA, the CDR3 is TGTGCCAGCAGCTGGCCGGGGGCTGGGGCCAACGTCCTGACTTTC. Protein product: CASSWPGAGANVLTF.

The chain joins TRBV19 to TRBJ2-5, with D perhaps TRBD1 (5 bases). This CDR3 comprises 14 residues. Trimming took 2 bases from V and 2 from J, leaving 9 bases between them. Germline CDR1 is LNHDA and CDR2 is SQIVND (reference sequence). The CDR3: CASSIQGVQETQYF. The CDR3 region has the DNA TGTGCCAGTAGTATACAAGGGGTTCAAGAGACCCAGTACTTC.

The chain links TRBV6-6 to TRBJ2-7, with D possibly TRBD1 on 6 matching bases. V was cut by 0 bases and J by 3 bases, with 9 bases left in between. Germline V gene sequence: CDR1 MNHNY, CDR2 SVGAGI (reference sequence). CDR3 size: 14 residues. The chain's CDR3 is CASSYSNRDYEQYF. The CDR3 bases are TGTGCCAGCAGTTACTCGAACAGGGACTACGAGCAGTACTTC.

The rearrangement links TRBV19 to TRBJ2-2; TRBD1 aligns across 7 bases. Germline V lookup: CDR1 LNHDA, CDR2 SQIVND (reference sequence). V dropped 6 bases and J dropped 1; count of bases not matched to a gene: 5. The length of the CDR3 is 15 residues. CDR3 DNA: TGTGCCAGTAGCCGAAGGGACAGGAACACCGGGGAGCTGTTTTTT. It specifies CASSRRDRNTGELFF.

A few counts support this clone. Written as DNA, the CDR3 is TGTGCCAGCAGCCCGACAGGGATCGGCCAGCCCCAGCATTTT. Its protein product is CASSPTGIGQPQHF. This sequence joins TRBV7-9 and TRBJ1-5, with 7 bases identical to TRBD1. The junction had 8 bases not matched to a gene; V was cut back by 5 bases and J by 7 bases. CDR1 and CDR2 (germline): SEHNR, FQNEAQ (reference sequence). CDR3 length: 14 amino acids.

This clone has a handful of counts. The chain carries TRBV5-1 and TRBJ1-4, with D tentatively TRBD1 (5 bases). V lost 0 bases, J lost 9 bases, and 9 bases lay in between. Germline V gene data show CDR1 as SGHRS and CDR2 as YFSETQ. This CDR3 contains 13 residues. The CDR3 region has the DNA TGCGCCAGCAGCTTGGCCGGGGGACAAAAACTGTTTTTT. The encoded protein is CASSLAGGQKLFF. The whole variable domain, remainder taken from reference TRBV5-1 and TRBJ1-4, is KAGVTQTPRYLIKTRGQQVTLSCSPISGHRSVSWYQQTPGQGLQFLFEYFSETQRNKGNFPGRFSGRQFSNSRSEMNVSTLELGDSALYLCASSLAGGQKLFFGSGTQLSVL.